The rows below give T cell receptor beta chains drawn from one sample of a study of T cell repertoires in cytomegalovirus infection. TCRdb redid the calling of the reads with MiXCR, one entry per CDR3 protein. In the table there are about 890,000 distinct CDR3 sequences, 31% of which are singletons. Antigens for these TCRs are unknown. The sample here was cultured CD8+ T cells from PBMCs, taken from culture after CMV antigen stimulation. The origin of the receptors is a human donor in good health (CMV status not recorded). Some clones in this sample may be carry-over from other donors' samples. CDR3s include the opening cysteine and the closing phenylalanine or tryptophan. A D gene is named only where the DNA matches it firmly. Clone size, where shown, is once, few, many, or a class for clones that have expanded.

abundance: many
j_gene: TRBJ1-1
d_gene: -
v_gene: TRBV7-9
CDR3nt: TGTGCCGGTTATGGCACTCTGGGAACTGAAGCTTTCTTT
CDR3aa: CAGYGTLGTEAFF

abundance: -
j_gene: TRBJ2-3
d_gene: -
v_gene: TRBV2
CDR3nt: TGTGCCAACAGTGAAGCAGACTTCCCAACAGATACGCAGTATTTT
CDR3aa: CANSEADFPTDTQYF

abundance: -
j_gene: TRBJ2-3
d_gene: TRBD2
v_gene: TRBV4-2
CDR3nt: TGTGCCAGCAGCCGCGACCCCGGGGGGGCGGGAGATACGCAGTATTTT
CDR3aa: CASSRDPGGAGDTQYF

abundance: few
j_gene: TRBJ1-1
d_gene: -
v_gene: TRBV7-9
CDR3nt: TGTGCCAGCAGCGGCGGAGTAGGGTCGGCTGAAGCTTTCTTT
CDR3aa: CASSGGVGSAEAFF

abundance: many
j_gene: TRBJ1-2
d_gene: TRBD1
v_gene: TRBV7-2
CDR3nt: TGTGCCAGCAGTCGGGACAGTCGATATAACTATGGCTACACCTTC
CDR3aa: CASSRDSRYNYGYTF

abundance: -
j_gene: TRBJ1-2
d_gene: -
v_gene: TRBV7-6
CDR3nt: TGTGCCAGCAGCTCGGCGCGTGAGGTCAGAACTTATGGCTACACCTTC
CDR3aa: CASSSAREVRTYGYTF

abundance: many
j_gene: TRBJ2-5
d_gene: -
v_gene: TRBV7-6
CDR3nt: TGTGCCAGCAGCTTAGGGTTTCTTGGAGAGACCCAGTACTTC
CDR3aa: CASSLGFLGETQYF

abundance: many
j_gene: TRBJ2-1
d_gene: -
v_gene: TRBV6-1
CDR3nt: TGTGCCAGCACAGGGGTTTTCAATGAGCAGTTCTTC
CDR3aa: CASTGVFNEQFF

abundance: many
j_gene: TRBJ2-7
d_gene: TRBD2
v_gene: TRBV6-5
CDR3nt: TGTGCCAGCAGACAACCGGGACTAGCTCTCGACGAGCAGTACTTC
CDR3aa: CASRQPGLALDEQYF

abundance: -
j_gene: TRBJ2-6
d_gene: TRBD1
v_gene: TRBV29-1
CDR3nt: TGCAGCGTGGGGACAGCGTCCTCTGGGGCCAACGTCCTGACTTTC
CDR3aa: CSVGTASSGANVLTF

abundance: -
j_gene: TRBJ2-5
d_gene: TRBD2
v_gene: TRBV7-2
CDR3nt: TGTGCCAGCAGCGACGGGACTAGCGAGAACCAAGAGACCCAGTACTTC
CDR3aa: CASSDGTSENQETQYF

abundance: few
j_gene: TRBJ1-5
d_gene: TRBD1
v_gene: TRBV6-2/TRBV6-3
CDR3nt: TGTGCCAGCAGTCCGGACGGGACAGACCTAATATATAGCAATCAGCCCCAGCATTTT
CDR3aa: CASSPDGTDLIYSNQPQHF

abundance: -
j_gene: TRBJ2-1
d_gene: -
v_gene: TRBV6-2/TRBV6-3
CDR3nt: TGTGCCAGCAGTTATACCCGGGACCGTTTTTTACTCTCCTACAATGAGCAGTTCTTC
CDR3aa: CASSYTRDRFLLSYNEQFF

abundance: few
j_gene: TRBJ2-5
d_gene: -
v_gene: TRBV29-1
CDR3nt: TGCAGCGTTGAACTTACTAGGAAAGAGACCCAGTACTTC
CDR3aa: CSVELTRKETQYF

abundance: -
j_gene: TRBJ2-2
d_gene: TRBD1
v_gene: TRBV28
CDR3nt: TGTGCCAGCAGGGACCGGGACGCAGGGGGAACCGGGGAGCTGTTTTTT
CDR3aa: CASRDRDAGGTGELFF

abundance: -
j_gene: TRBJ2-3
d_gene: -
v_gene: TRBV7-8
CDR3nt: TGTGCCAACAGCTTATATCGGGCAGATACGCAGTATTTT
CDR3aa: CANSLYRADTQYF

abundance: -
j_gene: TRBJ1-5
d_gene: -
v_gene: TRBV27
CDR3nt: TGTGCCAGCAGCCTAGGGATAGGCCCCTATCAGCCCCAGCATTTT
CDR3aa: CASSLGIGPYQPQHF

abundance: -
j_gene: TRBJ1-2
d_gene: -
v_gene: TRBV27
CDR3nt: TGTGCCAGCAGGACTAGGGGGGCGGCTGGTTATGGCTACACCTTC
CDR3aa: CASRTRGAAGYGYTF

abundance: few
j_gene: TRBJ1-2
d_gene: TRBD1
v_gene: TRBV29-1
CDR3nt: TGCAGCGTTGAAGACCCTGACAGGGGAGCGATCTATGGCTACACCTTC
CDR3aa: CSVEDPDRGAIYGYTF

abundance: many
j_gene: TRBJ2-5
d_gene: TRBD2
v_gene: TRBV7-3
CDR3nt: TGTGCCAGCAGCCAACTAGCGGGGTTAGAGACCCAGTACTTC
CDR3aa: CASSQLAGLETQYF

abundance: -
j_gene: TRBJ2-5
d_gene: -
v_gene: TRBV12-5
CDR3nt: TGTGCTAGTGGTTTGTGGGTAGGGGGGCGAGAGACCCAGTACTTC
CDR3aa: CASGLWVGGRETQYF

abundance: -
j_gene: TRBJ2-7
d_gene: -
v_gene: TRBV6-8
CDR3nt: TGTGCCAGCAGTTACCTCAGCCAGGTATCCTCCTACGAGCAGTACTTC
CDR3aa: CASSYLSQVSSYEQYF

abundance: -
j_gene: TRBJ2-3
d_gene: TRBD2
v_gene: TRBV4-1
CDR3nt: TGCGCCAGCAGCCACTCAACTAGCGGGGGGAGAACAGATACGCAGTATTTT
CDR3aa: CASSHSTSGGRTDTQYF

abundance: many
j_gene: TRBJ1-1
d_gene: -
v_gene: TRBV5-6
CDR3nt: TGTGCCAGCAGCCCGCTGGGGAAGAACACTGAAGCTTTCTTT
CDR3aa: CASSPLGKNTEAFF

abundance: -
j_gene: TRBJ1-1
d_gene: -
v_gene: TRBV9
CDR3nt: TGTGCCAGCAGCATTACAGGGCTTGCCACTGAAGCTTTCTTT
CDR3aa: CASSITGLATEAFF

abundance: -
j_gene: TRBJ1-3
d_gene: -
v_gene: TRBV12-3/TRBV12-4
CDR3nt: TGTGTCAGCCGGTGGCTAAACACCATATATTTT
CDR3aa: CVSRWLNTIYF

abundance: few
j_gene: TRBJ1-1
d_gene: -
v_gene: TRBV7-6
CDR3nt: TGTGCCAGCAGCTTAGCGCGTTTGGGGGCCACTGAAGCTTTCTTT
CDR3aa: CASSLARLGATEAFF

abundance: -
j_gene: TRBJ1-1
d_gene: -
v_gene: TRBV25-1
CDR3nt: TGTGCCAGCAGTGAATCGGACAGCCGGAGGTGGGAAGCTTTCTTT
CDR3aa: CASSESDSRRWEAFF

abundance: -
j_gene: TRBJ2-1
d_gene: -
v_gene: TRBV2
CDR3nt: TGTGCCAGCGTCGGGATCAATGAGCAGTTCTTC
CDR3aa: CASVGINEQFF

abundance: -
j_gene: TRBJ2-1
d_gene: -
v_gene: TRBV27
CDR3nt: TGTGCCAGCAGATTAGGCCGTTACAATGAGCAGTTCTTC
CDR3aa: CASRLGRYNEQFF

abundance: -
j_gene: TRBJ1-1
d_gene: -
v_gene: TRBV19
CDR3nt: TGTGCCAGTAGTTTTTCGGGGCTGGGGACTGAAGCTTTCTTT
CDR3aa: CASSFSGLGTEAFF

abundance: few
j_gene: TRBJ1-3
d_gene: -
v_gene: TRBV6-5
CDR3nt: TGTGCCAGCAGTAAGAAATGGGGGATCTCTGGAAACACCATATATTTT
CDR3aa: CASSKKWGISGNTIYF

abundance: many
j_gene: TRBJ2-2
d_gene: -
v_gene: TRBV7-6
CDR3nt: TGTGCCAGCAGCCCCCAGGGACCAAACACCGGGGAGCTGTTTTTT
CDR3aa: CASSPQGPNTGELFF

abundance: -
j_gene: TRBJ2-7
d_gene: -
v_gene: TRBV5-6
CDR3nt: TGTGCCAGCAGCTTGGGCGGATCCAGCTCCTACGAGCAGTACTTC
CDR3aa: CASSLGGSSSYEQYF

abundance: many
j_gene: TRBJ1-1
d_gene: TRBD1
v_gene: TRBV7-2
CDR3nt: TGTGCCAGCATCCGTCATAAGGGCAGGGGGCTTTTTGAAGCTTTCTTT
CDR3aa: CASIRHKGRGLFEAFF

abundance: few
j_gene: TRBJ1-4
d_gene: TRBD1
v_gene: TRBV7-2
CDR3nt: TGTGCCAGCAGCGCCGGGACAGGGGGCGTTGGAGGCGAAAAACTGTTTTTT
CDR3aa: CASSAGTGGVGGEKLFF

abundance: few
j_gene: TRBJ2-7
d_gene: TRBD1
v_gene: TRBV12-3/TRBV12-4
CDR3nt: TGTGCCAGCAGTGTGGACAGGGGGCGCGTCCACGAGCAGTACTTC
CDR3aa: CASSVDRGRVHEQYF

abundance: many
j_gene: TRBJ2-6
d_gene: -
v_gene: TRBV7-2
CDR3nt: TGTGCCAGCAGCTTCTCGGTGTGGCCCGGGTCTGGGGCCAACGTCCTGACTTTC
CDR3aa: CASSFSVWPGSGANVLTF

abundance: few
j_gene: TRBJ1-5
d_gene: -
v_gene: TRBV19
CDR3nt: TGTGCCAGTAGTATAGGTGAATACAGCAATCAGCCCCAGCATTTT
CDR3aa: CASSIGEYSNQPQHF

abundance: -
j_gene: TRBJ2-1
d_gene: TRBD1
v_gene: TRBV7-8
CDR3nt: TGTGCCAGCAGTCGAACCCGACAGGGAAGCTCCTACAATGAGCAGTTCTTC
CDR3aa: CASSRTRQGSSYNEQFF

abundance: few
j_gene: TRBJ2-7
d_gene: -
v_gene: TRBV7-9
CDR3nt: TGTGCCAGCAGCTGGGGTGGGAGTGAGCAGTACTTC
CDR3aa: CASSWGGSEQYF

abundance: many
j_gene: TRBJ2-3
d_gene: -
v_gene: TRBV7-6
CDR3nt: TGTGCCAGCAGAAGGGGCCACTCCGGCACAGATACGCAGTATTTT
CDR3aa: CASRRGHSGTDTQYF

abundance: -
j_gene: TRBJ2-7
d_gene: -
v_gene: TRBV7-6
CDR3nt: TGTGCCAGCAGCTCAGGACTAATGGACTCCCACGAGCAGTACTTC
CDR3aa: CASSSGLMDSHEQYF

abundance: many
j_gene: TRBJ2-3
d_gene: TRBD1
v_gene: TRBV28
CDR3nt: TGTGCCAGCAGTTGGGAGGTGGGACAGGAGGCAGATACGCAGTATTTT
CDR3aa: CASSWEVGQEADTQYF

abundance: -
j_gene: TRBJ1-5
d_gene: TRBD1
v_gene: TRBV9
CDR3nt: TGTGCCAGCGGGGGGACAGGGGCCCAGCCCCAGCATTTT
CDR3aa: CASGGTGAQPQHF

abundance: -
j_gene: TRBJ2-5
d_gene: -
v_gene: TRBV7-9
CDR3nt: TGTGCCAGCAGACCCGGGAACCAAGAGACCCAGTACTTC
CDR3aa: CASRPGNQETQYF

abundance: -
j_gene: TRBJ2-7
d_gene: -
v_gene: TRBV7-8
CDR3nt: TGTGCCAGCAGCTTAGCTACACACTACGAGCAGTACTTC
CDR3aa: CASSLATHYEQYF